Listed below are T cell receptor beta chains from one sample, sequenced in a study of OX40 agonist ivuxolimab in advanced cancers. Some clones are missing from TCRdb's copy, which holds only in-frame ones; the method was immunoSEQ multiplex PCR. The data hold 55,000 to 70,000 clones, with around nine tenths observed a single time. Sequences were derived from CD4+ or CD8+ T cells sorted from blood, sampled in a trial of the OX40 agonist ivuxolimab. The receptors were sampled from an adult with an advanced solid tumor such as melanoma, head and neck, liver or kidney cancer. CDR3s include the opening cysteine and the closing phenylalanine or tryptophan. D genes are given only for firm matches. Rows give clone size only sometimes, using once, few, many, or a class for an expanded clone.

DNA: TGCGCCAGCAGCCAAGTTACCCGGAGCACTGAAGCTTTCTTT
CDR3: CASSQVTRSTEAFF
D: .
V: TRBV4-3
J: TRBJ1-1
size: .

DNA: TGTGCCAGCAGTTCTCTCGGGGTATCCATTATTAACTATGGCTACACCTTC
CDR3: CASSSLGVSIINYGYTF
D: .
V: TRBV27
J: TRBJ1-2
size: .

DNA: TGTGCCAGCAGCAATACAGGGGAGCGAAACACCATATATTTT
CDR3: CASSNTGERNTIYF
D: TRBD1
V: TRBV6-5
J: TRBJ1-3
size: .

DNA: TGTGCCAGCAGCTTAGGGTCCCGCGAGCAGTACTTC
CDR3: CASSLGSREQYF
D: .
V: TRBV7-2
J: TRBJ2-7
size: .

DNA: TGTGCCAGCAGCTTAACCGGGGGGGAGACCCAGTACTTC
CDR3: CASSLTGGETQYF
D: TRBD2
V: TRBV7-3
J: TRBJ2-5
size: medium-sized

DNA: TGCAGCGGGGGGACAGGGAGCGGCTACACCTTC
CDR3: CSGGTGSGYTF
D: TRBD1
V: TRBV29-1
J: TRBJ1-2
size: .

DNA: TGTGCCACCAGCAGAGATCTGGACAGGGGGAACACTGAAGCTTTCTTT
CDR3: CATSRDLDRGNTEAFF
D: TRBD1
V: TRBV15
J: TRBJ1-1
size: .

DNA: TGTGCCAGCAAATACGGACAGCTGAACACTGAAGCTTTCTTT
CDR3: CASKYGQLNTEAFF
D: .
V: TRBV2
J: TRBJ1-1
size: .

DNA: TGTGCCAGCAGCTTAGGTTCCTACGAGCAGTACTTC
CDR3: CASSLGSYEQYF
D: .
V: TRBV7-9
J: TRBJ2-7
size: .

DNA: TGTGCCAGCAGAAAGGGGGCAGGAGGCTACACCTTC
CDR3: CASRKGAGGYTF
D: TRBD1
V: TRBV6-5
J: TRBJ1-2
size: .

DNA: TGTGCCAGCACCCAGGGAGGTGGTGAGCAGTTCTTC
CDR3: CASTQGGGEQFF
D: .
V: TRBV6-5
J: TRBJ2-1
size: once

DNA: TGTGCCAGCAGGGTCGAGGGGGCTGCGAACACCGGGGAGCTGTTTTTT
CDR3: CASRVEGAANTGELFF
D: TRBD1
V: TRBV6-6
J: TRBJ2-2
size: .

DNA: TGTGCCAGCAGCTTCCCCCCCGGGGCTAGAGAGACCCAGTACTTC
CDR3: CASSFPPGARETQYF
D: .
V: TRBV7-2
J: TRBJ2-5
size: .

DNA: TGTGCCAGCAGCTTAGCTTTTTCGGGCAGGGTGGGGGAGACCCAGTACTTC
CDR3: CASSLAFSGRVGETQYF
D: .
V: TRBV7-2
J: TRBJ2-5
size: .

DNA: TGTGCCAGCACGGGGTATGAGGGGTATGGCTACACCTTC
CDR3: CASTGYEGYGYTF
D: .
V: TRBV6-5
J: TRBJ1-2
size: .

DNA: TGTGCCAGCTCACCACCGTGGGGGTCAGATACGCAGTATTTT
CDR3: CASSPPWGSDTQYF
D: .
V: TRBV18
J: TRBJ2-3
size: few

DNA: TGTGCCAGCAGTTTACCGTTGGGCAGCTATGGCTACACCTTC
CDR3: CASSLPLGSYGYTF
D: .
V: TRBV28
J: TRBJ1-2
size: .

DNA: TGTGCCAGCAGCTACTCAGGAAACACCGGGGAGCTGTTTTTT
CDR3: CASSYSGNTGELFF
D: .
V: TRBV7-9
J: TRBJ2-2
size: .

DNA: TGTGCCACCTCCCTCCGGACATTCGCTGAAGCTTTCTTT
CDR3: CATSLRTFAEAFF
D: .
V: TRBV6-1
J: TRBJ1-1
size: .

DNA: TGCGCCAGCAGCTTGACTAGCGGGGTCTACACCGGGGAGCTGTTTTTT
CDR3: CASSLTSGVYTGELFF
D: TRBD2
V: TRBV5-1
J: TRBJ2-2
size: .

DNA: TGTGCCAGCTCATTAACCGGGACAGGGGAGACTGAAGCTTTCTTT
CDR3: CASSLTGTGETEAFF
D: TRBD1
V: TRBV18
J: TRBJ1-1
size: .

DNA: TGTGCCTGGAGTGTAGGGCGCACCGGGGAGCTGTTTTTT
CDR3: CAWSVGRTGELFF
D: .
V: TRBV30
J: TRBJ2-2
size: .

DNA: TGTGCCACACGGGACTCCCAGCTCTACCAAGAGACCCAGTACTTC
CDR3: CATRDSQLYQETQYF
D: .
V: TRBV10-3
J: TRBJ2-5
size: few

DNA: TGCGCCAGCAGCCTCGGACAGGGAAGGGACTATGGCTACACCTTC
CDR3: CASSLGQGRDYGYTF
D: TRBD1
V: TRBV5-1
J: TRBJ1-2
size: .

DNA: TGTGCCAGCAGCCAACAGGGGCTGGCTAACTATGGCTACACCTTC
CDR3: CASSQQGLANYGYTF
D: TRBD1
V: TRBV6-6
J: TRBJ1-2
size: .

DNA: TGTGCCAGCAGTTCGACAGGGTCGGGCGGCTACACCTTC
CDR3: CASSSTGSGGYTF
D: TRBD1
V: TRBV6-6
J: TRBJ1-2
size: .

DNA: TGTGCCTGGAAGACTGGCAGGGGTGATGAAAAACTGTTTTTT
CDR3: CAWKTGRGDEKLFF
D: .
V: TRBV30
J: TRBJ1-4
size: .

DNA: TGTGCCTGGAGTGCCTCCTACTACGAGCAGTACTTC
CDR3: CAWSASYYEQYF
D: .
V: TRBV30
J: TRBJ2-7
size: .

DNA: TGTGCCACCAGCCCCCAGGCCGGTACTAACTATGGCTACACCTTC
CDR3: CATSPQAGTNYGYTF
D: .
V: TRBV15
J: TRBJ1-2
size: .

DNA: TGTGCCAGCAGCTTAGGGTTAACAGGGGGCCGGACTGAAGCTTTCTTT
CDR3: CASSLGLTGGRTEAFF
D: TRBD1
V: TRBV7-8
J: TRBJ1-1
size: .

DNA: TGTGCCACAGGGGACACCTGGAACAATGAGCAGTTCTTC
CDR3: CATGDTWNNEQFF
D: .
V: TRBV10-3
J: TRBJ2-1
size: .

DNA: TGTGCCAGCTCACCACTCGGGACAGGGAACACCGGGGAGCTGTTTTTT
CDR3: CASSPLGTGNTGELFF
D: TRBD1
V: TRBV18
J: TRBJ2-2
size: .

DNA: TGCGCCAGCAGCCAAGATTGGGGGCGCTACGAGCAGTACTTC
CDR3: CASSQDWGRYEQYF
D: .
V: TRBV4-3
J: TRBJ2-7
size: .

DNA: TGCGCCAGCAGAGCCGGGACAGGCGATACCTACGAGCAGTACTTC
CDR3: CASRAGTGDTYEQYF
D: TRBD1
V: TRBV5-1
J: TRBJ2-7
size: .

DNA: TGTGCCAGCAGTCGACAGAGCTTCTTCCACTTT
CDR3: CASSRQSFFHF
D: .
V: TRBV28
J: TRBJ1-6
size: .

DNA: TGTGCCAGCAGCCAAAAGACAGGGACTAATGAAAAACTGTTTTTT
CDR3: CASSQKTGTNEKLFF
D: TRBD1
V: TRBV11-2
J: TRBJ1-4
size: .

DNA: TGTGCCAGCAGCCAAGTAGCCGGACAGGGACCTGAAAAACTGTTTTTT
CDR3: CASSQVAGQGPEKLFF
D: TRBD1
V: TRBV14
J: TRBJ1-4
size: once

DNA: TGTGCCAGCTCACGGGGACAAAAAGAGACCCAGTACTTC
CDR3: CASSRGQKETQYF
D: .
V: TRBV18
J: TRBJ2-5
size: .

DNA: TGTGCCAGCAGCGCCGGGTCTAGCTCCTATAATTCACCCCTCCACTTT
CDR3: CASSAGSSSYNSPLHF
D: .
V: TRBV9
J: TRBJ1-6
size: .

DNA: TGTGCCAGCAGCCTTGTCTACGGCGATCAGCCCCAGCATTTT
CDR3: CASSLVYGDQPQHF
D: .
V: TRBV5-8
J: TRBJ1-5
size: .

DNA: TGCGCCAGCAGCCAAGGCCGGGACACCTATGGCTACACCTTC
CDR3: CASSQGRDTYGYTF
D: .
V: TRBV4-3
J: TRBJ1-2
size: .

DNA: TGTGCCTGGACCCTGGACAGGACTAACCTGGGTTCCTACGAGCAGTACTTC
CDR3: CAWTLDRTNLGSYEQYF
D: .
V: TRBV30
J: TRBJ2-7
size: once

DNA: TGTGCCAGCAGCTTAGGGCCAGGACGAGGCTACGAGCAGTACTTC
CDR3: CASSLGPGRGYEQYF
D: .
V: TRBV7-2
J: TRBJ2-7
size: .

DNA: TGTGCCAGCAGCGTAGGACAGGGCCAAGAGACCCAGTACTTC
CDR3: CASSVGQGQETQYF
D: TRBD1
V: TRBV9
J: TRBJ2-5
size: .

DNA: TGTGCCAGCAGTTACGGGCGGGGAGGTCAAGGAAAACTGTTTTTT
CDR3: CASSYGRGGQGKLFF
D: .
V: TRBV6-5
J: TRBJ1-4
size: .

DNA: TGTGCCAGCAGCTACCTTTTTATGACAGGGGGCGACGAGCAGTTCTTC
CDR3: CASSYLFMTGGDEQFF
D: TRBD1
V: TRBV5-8
J: TRBJ2-1
size: .

DNA: TGTGCCAGCTCAACACGAATAAGGGGCGATGAGCAGTTCTTC
CDR3: CASSTRIRGDEQFF
D: .
V: TRBV18
J: TRBJ2-1
size: .

DNA: TGCGCCAGCATCTCAAGGGCTGGGGAGACCCAGTACTTC
CDR3: CASISRAGETQYF
D: .
V: TRBV10-1
J: TRBJ2-5
size: .

DNA: TGTGCCAGCAGCTTAGCAGGGGGCGAGCCCCAGCATTTT
CDR3: CASSLAGGEPQHF
D: TRBD1
V: TRBV7-2
J: TRBJ1-5
size: .

DNA: TGTGCCAGCAGTCAAACACAGAACACTGAAGCTTTCTTT
CDR3: CASSQTQNTEAFF
D: .
V: TRBV6-6
J: TRBJ1-1
size: .

DNA: TGCGCCAGCAGCTGGGCCGGGGCCGCAGAGACCCAGTACTTC
CDR3: CASSWAGAAETQYF
D: .
V: TRBV5-1
J: TRBJ2-5
size: .

DNA: TGTGCCAGCAGTTCGAGGTTTGGGGAGACCCAGTACTTC
CDR3: CASSSRFGETQYF
D: .
V: TRBV6-6
J: TRBJ2-5
size: .

DNA: TGTGCCAGCAGCGAAGGGACTGGTCTCTACGAGCAGTACTTC
CDR3: CASSEGTGLYEQYF
D: .
V: TRBV9
J: TRBJ2-7
size: .

DNA: TGTGCCATCAGCGGACTAGCGGGGGACCACAATGAGCAGTTCTTC
CDR3: CAISGLAGDHNEQFF
D: TRBD2
V: TRBV10-3
J: TRBJ2-1
size: .

DNA: TGTGCCAGCAGCTTGAGTGATTGGGATGGCTACACCTTC
CDR3: CASSLSDWDGYTF
D: .
V: TRBV7-2
J: TRBJ1-2
size: .